These T cell receptor beta chains were read from a single sample in a study of technical replicates of blood from a handful of donors. Only in-frame clones appear in the TCRdb table, and some are missing; sequencing was by immunoSEQ multiplex PCR. This table has about 95,000 clones, 85% to 95% appearing once. Sequences were obtained from T cells isolated from PBMCs. The receptors shown here come from a human donor in good health. CDR3s include the opening cysteine and the closing phenylalanine or tryptophan. A D gene is named only where the DNA matches it firmly. Clone size, where shown, is once, few, many, or a class for clones that have expanded.

abundance: -
v_gene: TRBV13
j_gene: TRBJ2-1
d_gene: TRBD1
CDR3aa: CASSLEGASNEQFF
CDR3nt: TGTGCCAGCAGCTTAGAGGGGGCCAGCAATGAGCAGTTCTTC

abundance: -
v_gene: TRBV9
j_gene: TRBJ2-1
d_gene: TRBD2
CDR3aa: CASSVGAGGPNEQFF
CDR3nt: TGTGCCAGCAGCGTAGGAGCGGGAGGGCCTAATGAGCAGTTCTTC

abundance: once
v_gene: TRBV10-2
j_gene: TRBJ2-1
d_gene: -
CDR3aa: CASSIARRADEQFF
CDR3nt: TGCGCCAGCAGTATTGCGCGGAGGGCGGATGAGCAGTTCTTC

abundance: -
v_gene: TRBV9
j_gene: TRBJ2-7
d_gene: TRBD1
CDR3aa: CASSGTGDYEQYF
CDR3nt: TGTGCCAGCAGCGGGACAGGGGACTACGAGCAGTACTTC

abundance: -
v_gene: TRBV7-8
j_gene: TRBJ2-5
d_gene: -
CDR3aa: CASSLGGENDFETQYF
CDR3nt: TGTGCCAGCAGCTTAGGGGGGGAGAACGATTTTGAGACCCAGTACTTC

abundance: -
v_gene: TRBV29-1
j_gene: TRBJ1-1
d_gene: TRBD1
CDR3aa: CSVDRDRDFKAFF
CDR3nt: TGCAGCGTTGACAGAGACAGGGACTTTAAAGCTTTCTTT

abundance: -
v_gene: TRBV19
j_gene: TRBJ2-5
d_gene: -
CDR3aa: CASSTSGLQETQYF
CDR3nt: TGTGCCAGTAGTACCAGCGGGCTACAAGAGACCCAGTACTTC

abundance: -
v_gene: TRBV30
j_gene: TRBJ2-7
d_gene: TRBD2
CDR3aa: CAWSRDYSYEQYF
CDR3nt: TGTGCCTGGAGCAGGGACTATAGCTACGAGCAGTACTTC

abundance: -
v_gene: TRBV18
j_gene: TRBJ1-2
d_gene: -
CDR3aa: CASSQQGNGYTF
CDR3nt: TGTGCCAGCTCACAGCAGGGTAATGGCTACACCTTC

abundance: -
v_gene: TRBV11-3
j_gene: TRBJ2-5
d_gene: TRBD2
CDR3aa: CASSLAGVRETQYF
CDR3nt: TGTGCCAGCAGCCTAGCGGGGGTACGAGAGACCCAGTACTTC

abundance: -
v_gene: TRBV9
j_gene: TRBJ1-4
d_gene: -
CDR3aa: CASSVGRSLNEKLFF
CDR3nt: TGTGCCAGCAGCGTAGGCAGGTCTCTAAATGAAAAACTGTTTTTT

abundance: -
v_gene: TRBV21-1
j_gene: TRBJ2-1
d_gene: -
CDR3aa: CASSKWEYRSYNEQFF
CDR3nt: TGTGCCAGCAGCAAATGGGAGTACCGCTCCTACAATGAGCAGTTCTTC

abundance: -
v_gene: TRBV28
j_gene: TRBJ1-1
d_gene: -
CDR3aa: CASSLLGRNTEAFF
CDR3nt: TGTGCCAGCAGTTTACTTGGGAGGAACACTGAAGCTTTCTTT

abundance: -
v_gene: TRBV7-3
j_gene: TRBJ2-3
d_gene: TRBD2
CDR3aa: CASSSSGAYTDTQYF
CDR3nt: TGTGCCAGCAGTTCTAGCGGGGCCTACACAGATACGCAGTATTTT

abundance: -
v_gene: TRBV5-4
j_gene: TRBJ2-1
d_gene: -
CDR3aa: CASSLALGREQFF
CDR3nt: TGTGCCAGCAGCTTGGCCTTGGGGCGTGAGCAGTTCTTC

abundance: -
v_gene: TRBV30
j_gene: TRBJ2-7
d_gene: TRBD2
CDR3aa: CAWSLAGGPGEQYF
CDR3nt: TGTGCCTGGAGTCTAGCGGGAGGGCCGGGGGAGCAGTACTTC

abundance: -
v_gene: TRBV4-2
j_gene: TRBJ1-4
d_gene: -
CDR3aa: CASSQAGNEKLFF
CDR3nt: TGTGCCAGCAGCCAAGCCGGGAATGAAAAACTGTTTTTT

abundance: -
v_gene: TRBV14
j_gene: TRBJ2-7
d_gene: -
CDR3aa: CASSQDAREVYEQYF
CDR3nt: TGTGCCAGCAGCCAAGACGCCAGGGAGGTGTACGAGCAGTACTTC

abundance: once
v_gene: TRBV21-1
j_gene: TRBJ2-7
d_gene: -
CDR3aa: CASSKQGGNEQYF
CDR3nt: TGTGCCAGCAGCAAACAGGGGGGCAACGAGCAGTACTTC

abundance: -
v_gene: TRBV9
j_gene: TRBJ2-7
d_gene: -
CDR3aa: CASSVEASGTYEQYF
CDR3nt: TGTGCCAGCAGCGTAGAGGCCAGCGGAACCTACGAGCAGTACTTC

abundance: -
v_gene: TRBV7-2
j_gene: TRBJ2-5
d_gene: -
CDR3aa: CASSLATQETQYF
CDR3nt: TGTGCCAGCAGCTTAGCGACTCAAGAGACCCAGTACTTC

abundance: -
v_gene: TRBV9
j_gene: TRBJ1-2
d_gene: TRBD1
CDR3aa: CASSSGTGSGYTF
CDR3nt: TGTGCCAGCAGCTCCGGGACAGGGAGTGGCTACACCTTC

abundance: once
v_gene: TRBV4-3
j_gene: TRBJ2-6
d_gene: -
CDR3aa: CASSQDLGAAFSSGANVLTF
CDR3nt: TGCGCCAGCAGCCAAGATCTTGGGGCAGCGTTTAGCTCTGGGGCCAACGTCCTGACTTTC

abundance: -
v_gene: TRBV7-6
j_gene: TRBJ2-1
d_gene: TRBD2
CDR3aa: CASSFTGGPMGEQFF
CDR3nt: TGTGCCAGCAGTTTTACGGGAGGGCCCATGGGTGAGCAGTTCTTC

abundance: -
v_gene: TRBV4-3
j_gene: TRBJ2-3
d_gene: -
CDR3aa: CASSQDSSVTDTQYF
CDR3nt: TGCGCCAGCAGCCAAGATTCCAGCGTCACAGATACGCAGTATTTT

abundance: -
v_gene: TRBV4-3
j_gene: TRBJ2-7
d_gene: TRBD2
CDR3aa: CASSQGLAGAGSYEQYF
CDR3nt: TGCGCCAGCAGCCAAGGACTAGCGGGAGCAGGGTCCTACGAGCAGTACTTC

abundance: -
v_gene: TRBV27
j_gene: TRBJ1-1
d_gene: TRBD1
CDR3aa: CASSTRGRGKDTEAFF
CDR3nt: TGTGCCAGCAGTACCCGGGGCAGGGGGAAAGACACTGAAGCTTTCTTT

abundance: -
v_gene: TRBV9
j_gene: TRBJ1-2
d_gene: -
CDR3aa: CASSPQHNYGYTF
CDR3nt: TGTGCCAGCAGCCCTCAACATAACTATGGCTACACCTTC

abundance: -
v_gene: TRBV6-5
j_gene: TRBJ1-5
d_gene: TRBD1
CDR3aa: CASSYSGTGLHF
CDR3nt: TGTGCCAGCAGTTACTCGGGGACAGGGCTGCATTTT

abundance: -
v_gene: TRBV6-5
j_gene: TRBJ2-1
d_gene: TRBD2
CDR3aa: CASKAGRGPYNEQFF
CDR3nt: TGTGCCAGCAAGGCCGGGAGGGGACCCTACAATGAGCAGTTCTTC

abundance: -
v_gene: TRBV7-2
j_gene: TRBJ1-5
d_gene: -
CDR3aa: CASSFFGVDQPQHF
CDR3nt: TGTGCCAGCAGCTTCTTCGGGGTTGATCAGCCCCAGCATTTT

abundance: once
v_gene: TRBV5-1
j_gene: TRBJ2-7
d_gene: TRBD2
CDR3aa: CASSLSLLAGGSYEQYF
CDR3nt: TGCGCCAGCAGCTTGTCACTACTAGCGGGAGGCTCCTACGAGCAGTACTTC

abundance: once
v_gene: TRBV6-1
j_gene: TRBJ2-3
d_gene: -
CDR3aa: CASRIQGGGTDTQYF
CDR3nt: TGTGCCAGCAGGATACAGGGTGGCGGCACAGATACGCAGTATTTT

abundance: -
v_gene: TRBV28
j_gene: TRBJ2-2
d_gene: -
CDR3aa: CASSFGQGVRTGELFF
CDR3nt: TGTGCCAGCAGTTTTGGTCAGGGCGTTCGCACCGGGGAGCTGTTTTTT

abundance: -
v_gene: TRBV9
j_gene: TRBJ2-7
d_gene: -
CDR3aa: CASSVALADPYEQYF
CDR3nt: TGTGCCAGCAGCGTAGCTCTGGCCGATCCCTACGAGCAGTACTTC

abundance: -
v_gene: TRBV27
j_gene: TRBJ1-5
d_gene: TRBD1
CDR3aa: CASSQDRDQPQHF
CDR3nt: TGTGCCAGCAGTCAGGACAGGGATCAGCCCCAGCATTTT

abundance: -
v_gene: TRBV28
j_gene: TRBJ2-7
d_gene: TRBD1
CDR3aa: CASSILGTGTYEQYF
CDR3nt: TGTGCCAGCAGCATCCTCGGGACAGGGACGTACGAGCAGTACTTC

abundance: -
v_gene: TRBV10-3
j_gene: TRBJ2-5
d_gene: -
CDR3aa: CAISSPPGGSQETQYF
CDR3nt: TGTGCCATCAGCTCACCCCCTGGCGGTTCCCAAGAGACCCAGTACTTC

abundance: -
v_gene: TRBV11-3
j_gene: TRBJ2-3
d_gene: -
CDR3aa: CASSSFGASTDTQYF
CDR3nt: TGTGCCAGCAGCTCCTTCGGTGCTAGCACAGATACGCAGTATTTT

abundance: -
v_gene: TRBV25-1
j_gene: TRBJ2-3
d_gene: -
CDR3aa: CATSKSSYTDTQYF
CDR3nt: TGTGCCACCAGTAAAAGTAGCTACACAGATACGCAGTATTTT

abundance: -
v_gene: TRBV5-8
j_gene: TRBJ2-5
d_gene: -
CDR3aa: CASSLGAAQETQYF
CDR3nt: TGTGCCAGCAGCTTGGGGGCAGCCCAAGAGACCCAGTACTTC

abundance: -
v_gene: TRBV19
j_gene: TRBJ1-4
d_gene: -
CDR3aa: CATPIRQKLEKLFF
CDR3nt: TGTGCCACCCCGATTAGACAGAAACTTGAAAAACTGTTTTTT

abundance: once
v_gene: TRBV7-2
j_gene: TRBJ2-7
d_gene: TRBD2
CDR3aa: CASSLAWTSGTYEQYF
CDR3nt: TGTGCCAGCAGCTTAGCGTGGACTAGCGGGACATACGAGCAGTACTTC

abundance: medium-sized
v_gene: TRBV20-1
j_gene: TRBJ2-2
d_gene: -
CDR3aa: CSATNTGELFF
CDR3nt: TGCAGTGCCACTAACACCGGGGAGCTGTTTTTT

abundance: -
v_gene: TRBV29-1
j_gene: TRBJ2-7
d_gene: TRBD2
CDR3aa: CSAGTSGYEQYF
CDR3nt: TGCAGCGCCGGGACTAGCGGCTACGAGCAGTACTTC

abundance: -
v_gene: TRBV5-4
j_gene: TRBJ2-2
d_gene: -
CDR3aa: CASSLELTGELFF
CDR3nt: TGTGCCAGCAGCTTGGAACTCACCGGGGAGCTGTTTTTT

abundance: -
v_gene: TRBV7-2
j_gene: TRBJ2-2
d_gene: -
CDR3aa: CASSFSGNTGELFF
CDR3nt: TGTGCCAGCAGCTTTAGCGGAAACACCGGGGAGCTGTTTTTT

abundance: -
v_gene: TRBV30
j_gene: TRBJ1-6
d_gene: -
CDR3aa: CAWKPGFGGSPLHF
CDR3nt: TGTGCCTGGAAACCGGGATTCGGTGGTTCACCCCTCCACTTT

abundance: -
v_gene: TRBV7-3
j_gene: TRBJ1-3
d_gene: -
CDR3aa: CASSLSGVGNTIYF
CDR3nt: TGTGCCAGCAGCTTATCAGGGGTCGGAAACACCATATATTTT

abundance: once
v_gene: TRBV7-2
j_gene: TRBJ2-1
d_gene: -
CDR3aa: CASSLVAQDYEQFF
CDR3nt: TGTGCCAGCAGCTTGGTTGCGCAGGACTATGAGCAGTTCTTC

abundance: once
v_gene: TRBV7-3
j_gene: TRBJ1-1
d_gene: -
CDR3aa: CASSLTIPVEDDTEAFF
CDR3nt: TGTGCCAGCAGCTTAACTATCCCAGTTGAGGATGACACTGAAGCTTTCTTT

abundance: -
v_gene: TRBV5-4
j_gene: TRBJ1-2
d_gene: -
CDR3aa: CASSLYSYGYTF
CDR3nt: TGTGCCAGCAGCTTGTACAGCTATGGCTACACCTTC

abundance: -
v_gene: TRBV27
j_gene: TRBJ1-2
d_gene: -
CDR3aa: CASSLSANYGYTF
CDR3nt: TGTGCCAGCAGTTTATCGGCCAACTATGGCTACACCTTC